These T cell receptor beta chains were read from a single sample in a study of blood T cell repertoires in COVID-19. Here immunoSEQ multiplex PCR was the method, and the copy in TCRdb shows in-frame clones only, minus some. The data hold some 350,000 clones, with 80% to 90% observed a single time. The sequenced sample was peripheral blood. These receptors came from a young man with active or convalescent COVID-19. The CDR3 runs from the conserved cysteine through the conserved F or W. A D gene is named only where the DNA matches it firmly. Only some rows state a clone size, as once, few, many or a class for expanded clones.

clone_size d_call j_call v_call cdr3_nt cdr3_aa
NA NA TRBJ2-3 TRBV9 TGTGCCAGCAGCCCCCAGGGGGGAATGAGCACAGATACGCAGTATTTT CASSPQGGMSTDTQYF
NA NA TRBJ1-3 TRBV28 TGTGCCAGCAGTGCCTACGTGGGAAACACCATATATTTT CASSAYVGNTIYF
few TRBD1 TRBJ1-3 TRBV30 TGTGCCTGGAGTCTTCGGACAGGCTCTGGAAACACCATATATTTT CAWSLRTGSGNTIYF
NA TRBD1 TRBJ2-5 TRBV11-3 TGTGCCAGCAGCGCAGGGGGCGCGGGGCAAGAGACCCAGTACTTC CASSAGGAGQETQYF
NA NA TRBJ2-1 TRBV3-1/TRBV3-2 TGTGCCAGCAGCCAAACCGGGACACAGCAGTTCTTC CASSQTGTQQFF
NA NA TRBJ1-1 TRBV29-1 TGCAGCGTGCTACAGGGGAACACTGAAGCTTTCTTT CSVLQGNTEAFF
NA NA TRBJ1-1 TRBV15 TGTGCCACCAGCAGAGATTGGGGGGGCCGCGGGGACACTGAAGCTTTCTTT CATSRDWGGRGDTEAFF
NA NA TRBJ1-6 TRBV24-1 TGTGCCACCAGTGATGCCAGGACCTCGGGATCACCCCTCCACTTT CATSDARTSGSPLHF
NA NA TRBJ2-7 TRBV7-9 TGTGCCAGCAGCTTAGCGCTAATGTACGAGCAGTACTTC CASSLALMYEQYF
NA NA TRBJ2-7 TRBV7-9 TGTGCCAGCAGCCCCCTCCGGGACACCACCTACGAGCAGTACTTC CASSPLRDTTYEQYF
NA NA TRBJ2-7 TRBV5-1 TGCGCCAGCAGCTTCTCACAGGGCTGGGAGCAGTACTTC CASSFSQGWEQYF
NA TRBD1 TRBJ2-7 TRBV20-1 TGCAGTGCTAGTGGCGGGACAGGGGCCTACGAGCAGTACTTC CSASGGTGAYEQYF
NA TRBD1 TRBJ1-5 TRBV19 TGTGCCAGTATACAGGGGGTTGGCAATCAGCCCCAGCATTTT CASIQGVGNQPQHF
NA NA TRBJ1-2 TRBV5-1 TGCGCCAGCAGCTTAGGTCTGGTGATTTCCGTCGACAGAGACGATGGCTACACCTTC CASSLGLVISVDRDDGYTF
NA TRBD1 TRBJ2-7 TRBV4-1 TGCGCCAGCAGCCAAGAAGGGACAGGGGCCTACGAGCAGTACTTC CASSQEGTGAYEQYF
once TRBD1 TRBJ2-7 TRBV27 TGTGCCAGCAGGGTCGCTACAGGACAGGGAGGCTACGAGCAGTACTTC CASRVATGQGGYEQYF
NA TRBD1 TRBJ2-1 TRBV4-1 TGCGCCAGCAGCCAAGACCCGCCCTCGACAGGGCTAAGGAATGAGCAGTTCTTC CASSQDPPSTGLRNEQFF
NA TRBD1 TRBJ2-1 TRBV30 TGTGCCTGGAGTACAGGGGGCTCCTACAATGAGCAGTTCTTC CAWSTGGSYNEQFF
NA TRBD1 TRBJ1-4 TRBV6-6 TGTGCCAGCAGGGGGGGACAGGGGGCAGAGGAAAAACTGTTTTTT CASRGGQGAEEKLFF
once NA TRBJ1-1 TRBV28 TGTGCCAGCCCGCCCCCTGGCTGGACACAGAAGGCTGAAGCTTTCTTT CASPPPGWTQKAEAFF
NA TRBD1 TRBJ2-7 TRBV27 TGTGCCAGCAGGGCCGGACAGGGTTTGCCTACAGCTACGGTGCAGTACTTC CASRAGQGLPTATVQYF
NA NA TRBJ2-2 TRBV14 TGTGCCAGCAGCCAAGATGCAGGGGCCGGGGAGCTGTTTTTT CASSQDAGAGELFF
NA TRBD2 TRBJ2-7 TRBV11-3 TGTGCCAGCAGCTTAGAACGGGGGGGCGGGACCTACGAGCAGTACTTC CASSLERGGGTYEQYF
NA NA TRBJ1-1 TRBV30 TGTGCAGCGGGGGTTCTTGAAGCTTTCTTT CAAGVLEAFF
NA TRBD1 TRBJ1-1 TRBV19 TGTGCCAGTAGTAAGACAGGGGAGGTAGGCACTGAAGCTTTCTTT CASSKTGEVGTEAFF
NA TRBD2 TRBJ2-7 TRBV28 TGTGCCAGCAGTTTAGGGGTAGCGGGAACTCCCGAGCAGTACTTC CASSLGVAGTPEQYF
NA TRBD1 TRBJ1-2 TRBV5-5 TGTGCCAGCAGGTTAGGGACAGCAAACTATGGCTACACCTTC CASRLGTANYGYTF
NA TRBD1 TRBJ1-2 TRBV3-1/TRBV3-2 TGTGCCAGCAGCCACGTTCAGGGACAGGCCTATGGCTACACCTTC CASSHVQGQAYGYTF
NA TRBD1 TRBJ1-5 TRBV4-1 TGCGCCAGCAGCCCCGACCGGGACAGCCAGGGGCCCCAGCATTTT CASSPDRDSQGPQHF
NA NA TRBJ1-5 TRBV4-1 TGCGCCAGCAGCCCACGGACAGTTTATAGCAATCAGCCCCAGCATTTT CASSPRTVYSNQPQHF
NA NA TRBJ2-3 TRBV5-4 TGTGCCAGCAGCTATGGTTCCGGGTTCGTAGATACGCAGTATTTT CASSYGSGFVDTQYF
NA NA TRBJ2-5 TRBV15 TGTGCCACCAGCAGAGATACGGAAGGTGTAGCGGCAGAGACCCAGTACTTC CATSRDTEGVAAETQYF
NA TRBD1 TRBJ1-5 TRBV7-3 TGTGCCAGCAGCCGTACTACAGGGGCGAGTTATAGCAATCAGCCCCAGCATTTT CASSRTTGASYSNQPQHF
few TRBD1 TRBJ2-1 TRBV9 TGTGCCAGCAGCGTAGTTGGGCAGGGGGCTTACAATGAGCAGTTCTTC CASSVVGQGAYNEQFF
NA TRBD1 TRBJ2-7 TRBV5-1 TGCGCCAGCAGCGCCGGGGACAGGGGGGTTGGCTACGAGCAGTACTTC CASSAGDRGVGYEQYF